Following are 3 T cell receptor beta chains from one sample sequenced in a study of cytomegalovirus exposure and HLA in healthy donors. Use of 60 Vbeta and 13 Jbeta primers characterized the PCR. This table comes from immunoSEQ multiplex PCR, and its TCRdb copy is limited to in-frame clones, with some not included. The repertoire has about 170,000 clones, roughly 79% of them found once; the top ten carry about 0.93%. Sequenced sample: PBMCs. The receptors shown here come from a woman in her forties or fifties in good health and CMV-seropositive.

This clone was seen a few times. The chain couples TRBV6-5 to TRBJ1-1; D is perhaps TRBD1 (5 bases). In germline, CDR1 is MNHEY, CDR2 SVGAGI. With 5 bases removed from V and 0 bases from J, the gap between germline ends came to 10 bases. This CDR3 has 14 residues. In DNA, the CDR3 is TGTGCCAGCAGTCCCCCAGGGATGAACACTGAAGCTTTCTTT. Translating gives CASSPPGMNTEAFF.

The V call is TRBV2, the J call TRBJ1-3; tentative D call: TRBD1 (6 bases). CDR3 size: 15 residues. Trimming shortened V by 2 bases and J by 0 bases, and 8 bases separated the two germline ends. Germline V gene data show CDR1 as SNHLY and CDR2 as FYNNEI. CDR3 region: CASSETGNSGNTIYF. CDR3 sequence (DNA): TGTGCCAGCAGTGAAACAGGGAACTCTGGAAACACCATATATTTT.

The chain links TRBV28 to TRBJ1-2; D gene uncertain. Trimming shortened V by 6 bases and J by 4 bases, and 6 bases separated the two germline ends. This CDR3 region has 11 residues. CDR1 is MDHEN, CDR2 SYDVKM, per germline. For the CDR3, the DNA is TGTGCCAGCAGGGAGGTCTATGGCTACACCTTC. Encoded protein: CASREVYGYTF.